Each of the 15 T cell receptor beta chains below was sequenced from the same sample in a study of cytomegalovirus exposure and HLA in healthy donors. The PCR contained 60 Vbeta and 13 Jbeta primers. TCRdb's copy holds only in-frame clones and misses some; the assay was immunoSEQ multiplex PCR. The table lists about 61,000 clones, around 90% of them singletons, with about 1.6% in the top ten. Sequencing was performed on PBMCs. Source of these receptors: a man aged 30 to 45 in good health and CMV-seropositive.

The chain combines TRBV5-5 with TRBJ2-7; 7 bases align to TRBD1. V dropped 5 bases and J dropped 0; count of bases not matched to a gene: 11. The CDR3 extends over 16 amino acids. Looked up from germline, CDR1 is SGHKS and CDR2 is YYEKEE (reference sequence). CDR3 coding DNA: TGTGCCAGCAGGCAGCCCCTTCGGACAGGCTCCTACGAGCAGTACTTC. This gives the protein CASRQPLRTGSYEQYF.

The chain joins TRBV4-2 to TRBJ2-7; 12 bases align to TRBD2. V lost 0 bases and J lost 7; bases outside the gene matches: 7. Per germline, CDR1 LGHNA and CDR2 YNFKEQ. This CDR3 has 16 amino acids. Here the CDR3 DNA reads TGTGCCAGCAGCCAAGATTGGACTAGCGGGATAGGGGAGCAGTACTTC. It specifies CASSQDWTSGIGEQYF.

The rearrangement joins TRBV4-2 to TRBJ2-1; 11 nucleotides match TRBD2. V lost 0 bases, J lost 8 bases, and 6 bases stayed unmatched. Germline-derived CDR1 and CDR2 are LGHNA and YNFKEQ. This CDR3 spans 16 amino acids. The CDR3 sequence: CASSQELAGGSDEQFF. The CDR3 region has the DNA TGTGCCAGCAGCCAAGAGCTAGCGGGAGGCTCCGATGAGCAGTTCTTC.

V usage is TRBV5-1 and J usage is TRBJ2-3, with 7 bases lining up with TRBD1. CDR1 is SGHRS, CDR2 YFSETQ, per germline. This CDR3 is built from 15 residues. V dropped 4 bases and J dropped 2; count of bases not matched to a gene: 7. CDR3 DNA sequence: TGCGCCAGCAGCCCCCTGACAGGGAACACAGATACGCAGTATTTT. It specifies CASSPLTGNTDTQYF.

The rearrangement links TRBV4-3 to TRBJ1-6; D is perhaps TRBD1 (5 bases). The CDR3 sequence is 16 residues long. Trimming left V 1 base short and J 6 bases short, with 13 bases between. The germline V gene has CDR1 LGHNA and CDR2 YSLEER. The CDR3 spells CASSQAQGTFNSPLHF. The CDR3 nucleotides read TGCGCCAGCAGCCAAGCCCAGGGTACTTTTAATTCACCCCTCCACTTT.

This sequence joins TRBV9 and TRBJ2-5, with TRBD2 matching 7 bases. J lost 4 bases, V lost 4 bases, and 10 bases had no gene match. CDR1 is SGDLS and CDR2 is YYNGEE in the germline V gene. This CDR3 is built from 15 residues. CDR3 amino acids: CASSRGRGERETQYF. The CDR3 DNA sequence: TGTGCCAGCAGCCGAGGCCGGGGGGAGAGAGAGACCCAGTACTTC.

CDR3 sequence (DNA): TGTGCCAGCAGCCCTACGGGGGGAAATCAGCCCCAGCATTTT. It yields the protein CASSPTGGNQPQHF. V and J are TRBV7-3 and TRBJ1-5; D is perhaps TRBD1 (5 bases). Trimming took off 5 bases at V and 4 bases at J, with 12 bases between the two ends. Germline loops: CDR1 SGHTA, CDR2 FQGTGA. The CDR3 loop spans 14 amino acids.

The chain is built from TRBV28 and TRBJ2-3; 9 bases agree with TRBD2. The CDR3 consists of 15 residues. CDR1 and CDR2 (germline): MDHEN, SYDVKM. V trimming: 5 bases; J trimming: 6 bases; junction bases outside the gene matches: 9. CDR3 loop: CASSPRLAVDDTQYF. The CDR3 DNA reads TGTGCCAGCAGTCCACGACTAGCGGTAGATGATACGCAGTATTTT.

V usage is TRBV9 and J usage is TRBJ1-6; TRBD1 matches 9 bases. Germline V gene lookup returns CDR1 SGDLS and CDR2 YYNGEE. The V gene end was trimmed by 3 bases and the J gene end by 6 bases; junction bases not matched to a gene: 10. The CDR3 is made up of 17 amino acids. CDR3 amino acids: CASSAPGQGTSNSPLHF. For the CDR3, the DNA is TGTGCCAGCAGCGCCCCGGGACAGGGAACTTCTAATTCACCCCTCCACTTT.

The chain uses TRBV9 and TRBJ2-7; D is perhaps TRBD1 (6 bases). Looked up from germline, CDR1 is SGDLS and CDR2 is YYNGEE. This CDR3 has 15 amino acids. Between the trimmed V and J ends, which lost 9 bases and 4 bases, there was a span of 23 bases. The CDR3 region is CANTLTDSSRYEQYF. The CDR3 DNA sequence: TGTGCCAACACCCTGACGGACAGTTCTAGGTACGAGCAGTACTTC.

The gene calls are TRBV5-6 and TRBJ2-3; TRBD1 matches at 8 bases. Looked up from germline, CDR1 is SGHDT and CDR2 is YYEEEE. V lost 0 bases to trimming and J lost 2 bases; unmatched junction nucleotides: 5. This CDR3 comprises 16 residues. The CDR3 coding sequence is TGTGCCAGCAGCTTGGCTGCGGACAGGGTCACAGATACGCAGTATTTT. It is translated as CASSLAADRVTDTQYF. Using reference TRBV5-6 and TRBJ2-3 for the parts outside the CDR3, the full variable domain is DAGVTQSPTHLIKTRGQQVTLRCSPKSGHDTVSWYQQALGQGPQFIFQYYEEEERQRGNFPDRFSGHQFPNYSSELNVNALLLGDSALYLCASSLAADRVTDTQYFGPGTRLTVL.

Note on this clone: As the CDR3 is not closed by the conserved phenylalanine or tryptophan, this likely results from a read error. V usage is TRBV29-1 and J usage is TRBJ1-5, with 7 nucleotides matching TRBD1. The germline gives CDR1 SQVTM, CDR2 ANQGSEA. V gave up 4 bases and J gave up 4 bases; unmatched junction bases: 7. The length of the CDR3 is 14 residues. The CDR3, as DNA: TGCAGCGTTGGGGGGACAGACCTTAATCAGCCCCAGCATCTT. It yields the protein CSVGGTDLNQPQHL.

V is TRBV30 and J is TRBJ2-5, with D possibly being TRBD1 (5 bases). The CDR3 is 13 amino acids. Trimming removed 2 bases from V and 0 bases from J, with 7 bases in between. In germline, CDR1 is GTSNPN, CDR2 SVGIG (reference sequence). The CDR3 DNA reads TGTGCCTGGAGTAGGACACACCAAGAGACCCAGTACTTC. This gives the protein CAWSRTHQETQYF.

The CDR3, as DNA: TGTGCCAGCTCCCGGGACACTGGCTCCACAGATACGCAGTATTTT. Amino acid sequence: CASSRDTGSTDTQYF. This rearrangement joins TRBV5-4 to TRBJ2-3; D perhaps matches TRBD1 (6 bases). Germline V gives CDR1 SGHNT, CDR2 YYREEE (reference sequence). The CDR3 sequence is 15 residues long. V lost 7 bases to trimming and J lost 2 bases, with 17 bases between them.

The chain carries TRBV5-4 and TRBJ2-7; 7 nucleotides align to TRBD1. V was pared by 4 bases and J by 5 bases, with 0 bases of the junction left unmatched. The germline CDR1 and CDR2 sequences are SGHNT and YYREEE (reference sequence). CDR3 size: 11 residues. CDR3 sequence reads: CASSQGDEQYF. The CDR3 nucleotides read TGTGCCAGCAGCCAGGGGGACGAGCAGTACTTC.